This record covers a single T cell receptor (beta chain). Donors counted as nominally healthy when sampled, yet unrecorded immune exposures were likely. The sample is drawn from a study of cytomegalovirus exposure and HLA in healthy donors. Researchers ran the PCR with 60 Vbeta and 13 Jbeta primers. Here immunoSEQ multiplex PCR was the method, and the copy in TCRdb shows in-frame clones only, minus some. The data contain approximately 77,000 clones, 65% to 80% of them singletons. From germline, CDR1 is SGHRS and CDR2 YFSETQ. The CDR3 is made up of 16 amino acids. V shed 0 bases and J shed 6 bases, with 13 bases lying between them.

This receptor was taken from a male donor in good health and CMV-seropositive. Sequenced sample: PBMCs. The genes are TRBV5-1 and TRBJ1-6; possibly TRBD1 for D (6 bases). The CDR3, as DNA: TGCGCCAGCAGCTTGGAGTCAGGGGAAGTTAATTCACCCCTCCACTTT. Encoded protein: CASSLESGEVNSPLHF.